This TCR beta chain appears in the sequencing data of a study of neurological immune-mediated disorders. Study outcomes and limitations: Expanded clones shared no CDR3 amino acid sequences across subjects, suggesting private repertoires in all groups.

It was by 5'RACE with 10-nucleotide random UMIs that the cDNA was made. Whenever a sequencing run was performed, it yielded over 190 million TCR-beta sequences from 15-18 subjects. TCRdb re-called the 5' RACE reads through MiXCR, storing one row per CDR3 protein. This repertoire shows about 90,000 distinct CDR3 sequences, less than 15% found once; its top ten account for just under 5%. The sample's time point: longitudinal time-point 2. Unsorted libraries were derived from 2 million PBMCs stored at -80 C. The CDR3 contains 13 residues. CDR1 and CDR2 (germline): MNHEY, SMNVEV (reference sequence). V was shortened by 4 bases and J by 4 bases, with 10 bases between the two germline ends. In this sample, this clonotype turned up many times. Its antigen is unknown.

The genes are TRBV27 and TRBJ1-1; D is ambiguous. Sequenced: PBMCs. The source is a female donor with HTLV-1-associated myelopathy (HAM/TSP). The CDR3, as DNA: TGTGCCAGCAGTTACGGAGGGTCCACTGAAGCTTTCTTT. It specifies CASSYGGSTEAFF.